This T cell receptor (beta chain) was recovered during a study of persistence of HIV-infected CD4 T cells. Cells were stimulated with CMV-infected fibroblast lysates at around 9.1 ug/mL. CD4+ T cells upregulating both CD40 ligand and CD69 were sorted as responding cells. Stimulated PBMCs had first been depleted of CD8+ T cells. The libraries were made with immunoSEQ version 4 in survey mode. Profiled with immunoSEQ multiplex PCR; TCRdb holds only in-frame clones, not every one. The sample lists under 15,000 clones, 71% occurring once. This clone has only a few counts. The antigen remains unidentified. Study-level points and caveats: Rare CMV-responding cells carrying HIV-1 proviruses were not analyzed separately for TCR.

The CDR3 is 13 amino acids. V shed 8 bases and J shed 2 bases, with 12 bases lying between them. From germline, CDR1 is MNHEY and CDR2 SMNVEV (reference sequence). This chain joins TRBV27 and TRBJ2-5, with a weak D call TRBD2 (6 bases). This sample comprised CD4+ T cells sorted from PBMCs after roughly 17-hour stimulation, obtained from a patient who received antiretroviral therapy. This receptor was obtained from an adult man with HIV who was CMV-seropositive. Here the CDR3 DNA reads TGTGCCAGCGGGGCTGGGGGGCAAGAGACCCAGTACTTC. Amino acids: CASGAGGQETQYF.